This passage covers 24 T cell receptor beta chains from one sample sequenced in a study of CD8 T cells in Susac syndrome. About 0.5 to 1 ug RNA was reverse transcribed with random hexamers. TCRdb reanalysed the immunoSEQ multiplex PCR reads using MiXCR and keeps one entry per CDR3 protein. The sample has approximately 140,000 distinct CDR3 sequences; roughly 80% are singletons. The material sequenced was CD8+ T cells from PBMCs. These receptors came from a human donor with multiple sclerosis.

The chain recombines TRBV2 with TRBJ2-1, with 9 bases aligning to TRBD1. V dropped 8 bases and J dropped 10; count of bases not matched to a gene: 12. The CDR3 loop spans 14 amino acids. The germline V gene has CDR1 SNHLY and CDR2 FYNNEI. This CDR3 reads CASLGTGPLEEQFF. CDR3 nucleotide sequence: TGTGCCAGCTTAGGGACAGGGCCCCTAGAAGAGCAGTTCTTC.

The chain recombines TRBV12-3 or TRBV12-4 with TRBJ2-3; D tentatively reads TRBD1 or TRBD2 (5 bases each). The CDR3 consists of 16 residues. V lost 5 bases and J 3 bases, leaving 18 bases between the germline ends. CDR3 in amino acids: CASSPPEGIGTDTQYF. In DNA, the CDR3 is TGTGCCAGCAGTCCCCCTGAGGGGATCGGGACAGATACGCAGTATTTT.

This chain uses TRBV27 with TRBJ2-4; D may match TRBD1 or TRBD2 (5 bases each). Looked up from germline, CDR1 is MNHEY and CDR2 is SMNVEV (reference sequence). Trimming shortened V by 3 bases and J by 4 bases, and 7 bases separated the two germline ends. This CDR3 contains 13 residues. The CDR3 sequence: CASSLRGKNIQYF. The CDR3 coding sequence is TGTGCCAGCAGTTTGAGGGGTAAAAACATTCAGTACTTC.

This clonotype occurred once. The chain has TRBV25-1 and TRBJ1-1; the D is unclear. The germline V gene encodes CDR1 MGHDK and CDR2 SYGVNS. This CDR3 comprises 12 residues. V dropped 1 base and J dropped 7 bases, with 7 bases sitting between them. In nucleotides, the CDR3 is TGTGCCAGCAGTGAATGGGAGGATGAAGCTTTCTTT. Amino acid sequence: CASSEWEDEAFF.

This clonotype was seen more than once but under ten times. The gene calls are TRBV6-1 and TRBJ1-1, with a weak D call TRBD1 (6 bases). The germline V and J ends were trimmed by 6 bases and 4 bases, with 15 bases remaining between them. This CDR3 is 14 amino acids long. In germline, CDR1 is MNHNS, CDR2 SASEGT. CDR3 region: CASRHREGGTEAFF. For the CDR3, the DNA is TGTGCCAGCAGACACAGGGAAGGGGGCACTGAAGCTTTCTTT.

In its sample, this clonotype was seen many times. The V gene is TRBV7-9, the J gene TRBJ2-1; D remains ambiguous. The V end was cut by 5 bases, the J end by 6 bases, with 8 bases between. The CDR3 spans 12 residues. CDR1 is SEHNR and CDR2 is FQNEAQ in the germline V gene (reference sequence). CDR3 nucleotides: TGTGCCAGCAGCCCTTTAACCAATGAGCAGTTCTTC. Its protein is CASSPLTNEQFF.

V usage is TRBV6-1 and J usage is TRBJ2-7, with a tentative D call TRBD2 (5 bases). V was clipped by 8 bases and J by 2 bases, with 16 bases between them. Germline assignment: CDR1 MNHNS and CDR2 SASEGT. CDR3 length: 14 amino acids. The CDR3 here is CASPGYSYPYEQYV. CDR3 nucleotides: TGTGCCAGCCCGGGATACTCGTATCCCTACGAGCAGTACGTC.

V is TRBV28 and J is TRBJ2-5, with 11 bases fitting TRBD1. The germline CDR1 and CDR2 sequences are MDHEN and SYDVKM. There are 14 residues in the CDR3. With 2 bases clipped from V and 6 bases from J, the junction kept 2 bases outside the gene matches. The CDR3 sequence: CASSLRDRGKTQYF. CDR3 sequence (DNA): TGTGCCAGCAGTTTAAGGGACAGGGGGAAGACCCAGTACTTC.

This chain connects TRBV7-9 to TRBJ1-1, with TRBD1 matching over 7 bases. The germline gives CDR1 SEHNR, CDR2 FQNEAQ (reference sequence). V lost 6 bases to trimming and J lost 5 bases; unmatched junction nucleotides: 12. This CDR3 is built from 15 residues. CDR3 region: CASSPSDRQTTEAFF. Written as DNA, the CDR3 is TGTGCCAGCAGTCCTTCGGACAGGCAGACGACTGAAGCTTTCTTT. The full variable domain, rest sourced from reference TRBV7-9 and TRBJ1-1, is DTGVSQNPRHKITKRGQNVTFRCDPISEHNRLYWYRQTLGQGPEFLTYFQNEAQLEKSRLLSDRFSAERPKGSFSTLEIQRTEQGDSAMYLCASSPSDRQTTEAFFGQGTRLTVV.

V usage is TRBV7-9 and J usage is TRBJ2-2; TRBD2 matches at 10 bases. The CDR3 contains 15 residues. The V gene's germline CDR1 is SEHNR and CDR2 FQNEAQ (reference sequence). The V and J ends lost 4 bases and 7 bases, in that order; junction bases with no gene match: 6. The CDR3 reads CASSSASGSRGELFF. DNA for the CDR3: TGTGCCAGCAGCTCCGCTAGCGGGAGCCGCGGGGAGCTGTTTTTT.

The rearrangement uses TRBV4-1 and TRBJ2-1; 8 nucleotides align to TRBD2. Germline V gene data show CDR1 as MGHRA and CDR2 as YSYEKL. This CDR3 region has 16 residues. V lost 3 bases and J lost 8; bases outside the gene matches: 12. The CDR3, as DNA: TGCGCCAGCAGCCAGAAACCGGGACTAGTCGTATATGAGCAGTTCTTC. It specifies CASSQKPGLVVYEQFF.

The chain carries TRBV7-9 and TRBJ2-7; D ambiguous. The CDR3 runs to 13 residues. Germline assignment: CDR1 SEHNR and CDR2 FQNEAQ (reference sequence). Trimming shortened V by 2 bases and J by 6 bases, and 11 bases separated the two germline ends. The CDR3 reads CASSLIPSGEQYF. DNA for the CDR3: TGTGCCAGCAGCTTAATCCCTTCGGGCGAGCAGTACTTC.

V and J are TRBV7-9 and TRBJ2-1; 10 bases match TRBD2. Germline V lookup: CDR1 SEHNR, CDR2 FQNEAQ (reference sequence). This CDR3 is built from 16 residues. The ends lost 5 bases at V and 8 bases at J; junction bases unmatched: 12. CDR3 protein: CASSPPLAGVVDEQFF. CDR3 coding DNA: TGTGCCAGCAGCCCGCCTCTAGCGGGAGTTGTCGATGAGCAGTTCTTC.

The V gene is TRBV5-5, the J gene TRBJ1-1; weak D call: TRBD1 (5 bases). V lost 4 bases, J lost 6 bases, and 7 bases lay in between. CDR1 is SGHKS and CDR2 is YYEKEE in the germline V gene (reference sequence). This CDR3 region has 11 residues. The CDR3 loop reads CASSRDAEAFF. The CDR3 region has the DNA TGTGCCAGCAGCCGGGACGCTGAAGCTTTCTTT.

The J gene is TRBJ2-7, the V gene TRBV6-1; 9 positions match TRBD2. Per germline, CDR1 MNHNS and CDR2 SASEGT. Germline trimming cut 10 bases from V and 6 bases from J; bases unmatched to any gene: 16. The CDR3 has 15 residues. CDR3 in amino acids: CATLGVGGGGPEQYF. The CDR3, as DNA: TGTGCCACCCTCGGAGTCGGCGGGGGGGGCCCCGAGCAGTACTTC.

The count of this clonotype is one. V gene TRBV5-6 combines with J gene TRBJ1-2; D ambiguous. This CDR3 region has 16 residues. V gave up 2 bases and J gave up 6 bases, with 20 bases separating them. The germline gives CDR1 SGHDT, CDR2 YYEEEE. In nucleotides, the CDR3 is TGTGCCAGCAGCTTTTCAGGTGCCGTACAAAAAGATGGCTACACCTTC. Protein product: CASSFSGAVQKDGYTF.

This sequence joins TRBV6-5 and TRBJ2-5, with 12 bases aligning to TRBD1. The CDR3 is 16 residues long. The trim removed 0 bases at V and 5 bases at J, leaving 4 bases unmatched. Germline V CDR1 and CDR2: MNHEY, SVGAGI. The CDR3 loop is CASSYSGQGACETQYF. The CDR3 bases are TGTGCCAGCAGTTACTCGGGACAGGGGGCCTGCGAGACCCAGTACTTC.

The chain joins TRBV29-1 to TRBJ2-7; possibly TRBD1 for D (5 bases). CDR3 length: 14 residues. With 0 bases removed from V and 2 bases from J, the gap between germline ends came to 11 bases. Per germline, CDR1 SQVTM and CDR2 ANQGSEA. This chain's CDR3 is CSVEDHGRAYEQYF. The DNA of the CDR3 is TGCAGCGTTGAAGATCACGGCAGGGCCTACGAGCAGTACTTC.

In this sample, this clonotype turned up a few times. The genes are TRBV4-3 and TRBJ2-1; D is tentatively TRBD1 or TRBD2 (6 bases each). The CDR3 runs to 14 residues. The germline gives CDR1 LGHNA, CDR2 YSLEER. Trimming stripped 4 bases from V and 9 bases from J, with 16 bases between. CDR3: CASSPLEGGGEQFF. The CDR3, as DNA: TGCGCCAGCAGCCCTCTGGAGGGGGGCGGTGAGCAGTTCTTC.

The chain carries TRBV27 and TRBJ2-7; D possibly corresponds to TRBD1 (6 bases). Trimming removed 3 bases at V and 4 bases at J, with 16 bases between. The germline V gene has CDR1 MNHEY and CDR2 SMNVEV (reference sequence). This CDR3 is built from 15 residues. The CDR3 protein is CASSFFQGSGYEQYF. The CDR3 DNA follows: TGTGCCAGCAGTTTTTTTCAGGGGTCCGGATACGAGCAGTACTTC.

The chain combines TRBV29-1 with TRBJ2-1, with 8 bases fitting TRBD1. Germline V gene data show CDR1 as SQVTM and CDR2 as ANQGSEA. The trim removed 7 bases at V and 7 bases at J, leaving 3 bases unmatched. The CDR3 loop spans 11 amino acids. In DNA form, the CDR3 reads TGCAGCGGGACAGGGATGAATGAGCAGTTCTTC. It yields the protein CSGTGMNEQFF.

The rearrangement uses TRBV29-1 and TRBJ2-7; D may be TRBD1 or TRBD2 (5 bases each). This CDR3 spans 14 amino acids. V lost 4 bases, J lost 1 base, and 14 bases lay in between. In germline, CDR1 is SQVTM, CDR2 ANQGSEA. CDR3 residues: CSVVGTGGSYEQYF. The CDR3 DNA reads as TGCAGCGTTGTTGGAACAGGCGGGTCCTACGAGCAGTACTTC.

The rearrangement uses TRBV4-1 and TRBJ1-2; 8 nucleotides line up with TRBD1. The J segment lost 4 bases and the V segment lost 1 base, leaving 14 bases of the junction unmatched. CDR3 length: 18 amino acids. Germline V CDR1 and CDR2: MGHRA, YSYEKL. CDR3 DNA: TGCGCCAGCAGCCAAGGAGTCCCGGGACAGGCACTTCCCTATGGCTACACCTTC. As protein: CASSQGVPGQALPYGYTF.

The chain joins TRBV9 to TRBJ1-2, with 8 bases lining up with TRBD1. Losses at the gene ends were 4 bases for V and 2 bases for J; bases not matched to a gene: 1. CDR1 is SGDLS, CDR2 YYNGEE, per germline. The CDR3 spans 13 residues. The CDR3 sequence: CASSWTGNYGYTF. The CDR3 DNA is TGTGCCAGCAGCTGGACAGGGAACTATGGCTACACCTTC.